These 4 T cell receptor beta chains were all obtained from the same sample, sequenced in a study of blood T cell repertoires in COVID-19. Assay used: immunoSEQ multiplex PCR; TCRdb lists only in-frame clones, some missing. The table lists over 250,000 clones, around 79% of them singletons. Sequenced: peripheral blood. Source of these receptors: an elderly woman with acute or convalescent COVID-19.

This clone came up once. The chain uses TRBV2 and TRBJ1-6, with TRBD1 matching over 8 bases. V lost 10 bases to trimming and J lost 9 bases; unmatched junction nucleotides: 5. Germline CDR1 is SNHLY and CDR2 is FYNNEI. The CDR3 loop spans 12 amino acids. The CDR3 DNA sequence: TGTGCCACTGGACAGGGATTTTCACCCCTCCACTTT. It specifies CATGQGFSPLHF.

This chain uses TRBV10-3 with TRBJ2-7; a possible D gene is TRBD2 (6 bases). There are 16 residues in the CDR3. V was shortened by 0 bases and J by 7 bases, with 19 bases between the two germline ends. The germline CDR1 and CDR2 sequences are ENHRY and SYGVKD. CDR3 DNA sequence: TGTGCCATCAGTGAGTCGGGGACGGGAGCGGCGCGGGAGCAGTACTTC. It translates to CAISESGTGAAREQYF.

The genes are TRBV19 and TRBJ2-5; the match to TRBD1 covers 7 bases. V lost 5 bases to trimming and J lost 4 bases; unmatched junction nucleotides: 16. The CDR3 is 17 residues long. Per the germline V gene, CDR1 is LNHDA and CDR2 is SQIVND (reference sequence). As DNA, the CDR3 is TGTGCCAGTAGTCGAGGTCTCCTGACAGGGATGATAGAGACCCAGTACTTC. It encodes CASSRGLLTGMIETQYF. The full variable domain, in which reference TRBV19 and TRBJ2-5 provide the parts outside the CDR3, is DGGITQSPKYLFRKEGQNVTLSCEQNLNHDAMYWYRQDPGQGLRLIYYSQIVNDFQKGDIAEGYSVSREKKESFPLTVTSAQKNPTAFYLCASSRGLLTGMIETQYFGPGTRLLVL.

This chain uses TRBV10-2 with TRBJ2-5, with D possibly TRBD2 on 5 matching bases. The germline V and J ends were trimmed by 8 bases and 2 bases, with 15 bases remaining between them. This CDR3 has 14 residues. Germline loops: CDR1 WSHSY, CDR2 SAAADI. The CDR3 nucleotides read TGCGCCAGCCGGGAAACCTATCAACAAGAGACCCAGTACTTC. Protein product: CASRETYQQETQYF.